This T cell receptor (beta chain) appears in the sequencing data of a study of blood T cells in healthy people across ages. A second PCR, run for about 7 to 11 cycles, used a sample-barcoded 5' primer plus a J-beta primer mix. Using its own MiXCR run on the 5' RACE reads, TCRdb lists one record per CDR3 protein. This table holds fewer than 900,000 distinct CDR3 sequences, about 42% found once. The sample holds a few counts of this clonotype. This TCR derives from a woman aged 55-75 years in good health. Sequencing was carried out using blood.

CDR3 region: CASSFPQVTSAYEQYF. The CDR3 nucleotides read TGTGCCAGCAGCTTTCCACAGGTTACTTCGGCCTACGAGCAGTACTTC. V and J are TRBV6-1 and TRBJ2-7; a weak D match, TRBD1 (5 bases). The CDR3 extends over 16 amino acids. V lost 6 bases to trimming and J lost 2 bases, with 20 bases between them. The germline V gene has CDR1 MNHNS and CDR2 SASEGT.